The 12 T cell receptor beta chains given below trace back to one sample, sequenced in a study of T cells in Graves' hyperthyroidism and ophthalmopathy. It was RNA transcripts that yielded the amplified TCR beta CDR3 regions. A set of HTBI primers served as the primers for a first-round RT-PCR of the TCR CDR3. TCRdb re-analysed the multiplex PCR reads in MiXCR, keeping a single row per CDR3 protein. The sample yields just over 550,000 distinct CDR3 sequences, about 45% seen once. Input material: peripheral blood or thyroid tissue (not recorded which). The receptors stem from a young woman with Graves' hyperthyroidism.

Note on this clonotype: The junction and the germline gene differ at one end; a read error may be behind it. This rearrangement joins TRBV10-3 to TRBJ2-2; possibly TRBD1 for D (6 bases). The germline gives CDR1 ENHRY, CDR2 SYGVKD. This CDR3 has 13 residues. The CDR3 loop is CASSGTGTGELFF. CDR3 nucleotide sequence: TGTGCCAGCAGTGGCACAGGGACCGGGGAGCTGTTTTTT.

The V and J genes are TRBV24-1 and TRBJ2-7; TRBD1 aligns across 8 bases. Germline CDR1 is KGHDR and CDR2 is SFDVKD. The V segment lost 6 bases and the J segment 7 bases; nucleotides outside the gene matches: 7. This CDR3 spans 13 amino acids. CDR3 amino acids: CATSFGQGGEQYF. The DNA of the CDR3 is TGTGCCACCAGTTTCGGACAGGGCGGGGAGCAGTACTTC.

This clonotype was counted ten times or more. The CDR3 DNA reads TGCAGCGTTGAATCGCCCACATATGGCTACACCTTC. It yields the protein CSVESPTYGYTF. The chain has TRBV29-1 and TRBJ1-2; D is unclear. Trimming stripped 2 bases from V and 5 bases from J, with 9 bases between. CDR1 and CDR2 (germline): SQVTM, ANQGSEA. The CDR3 is 12 residues long.

The V and J genes are TRBV20-1 and TRBJ1-1, with TRBD1 matching over 8 bases. The CDR3 consists of 13 residues. Germline V CDR1 and CDR2: DFQATT, SNEGSKA (reference sequence). Trimming took 0 bases from V and 7 from J; bases not matched to a gene: 4. The CDR3 nucleotides are TGCAGTGCTAGAGACCAGACAGGGGTTGAAGCTTTCTTT. This sequence encodes CSARDQTGVEAFF.

The table lists this clonotype with many counts. This rearrangement joins TRBV25-1 to TRBJ2-7; no clear D. V dropped 4 bases and J dropped 0 bases, with 13 bases sitting between them. Germline CDR1 reads MGHDK; CDR2 reads SYGVNS. CDR3 length equals 15 residues. DNA of the CDR3: TGTGCCAGCAGTGGGGTTTGGCGGAACTCCTACGAGCAGTACTTC. The encoded protein is CASSGVWRNSYEQYF.

J is TRBJ2-5 and V is TRBV7-2; 9 nucleotides match TRBD1. Germline-derived CDR1 and CDR2 are SGHTA and FQGNSA. CDR3 length: 15 residues. V dropped 4 bases and J dropped 5; count of bases not matched to a gene: 8. In DNA form, the CDR3 reads TGTGCCAGCAGCTCGGGACAGGGATGGGGGGAGACCCAGTACTTC. Translation gives CASSSGQGWGETQYF.

This clonotype was observed at least ten times. The chain carries TRBV25-1 and TRBJ2-7; no firm D call. V was pared by 6 bases and J by 0 bases, with 15 bases between. The germline V gene encodes CDR1 MGHDK and CDR2 SYGVNS. CDR3 length equals 15 residues. DNA of the CDR3: TGTGCCAGCAGATCAACAGATACTTCCTCCTACGAGCAGTACTTC. It translates to CASRSTDTSSYEQYF.

This clonotype has only a few counts. The chain uses TRBV7-6 and TRBJ1-6, with D possibly TRBD1 on 5 matching bases. Germline CDR1 is SGHVS and CDR2 is FNYEAQ. Trimming cost V 6 bases and J 9 bases, with 18 bases left between them. The CDR3 is made up of 15 amino acids. CDR3: CASSDPGQGGSPLHF. DNA for the CDR3: TGTGCCAGCAGTGATCCCGGGCAGGGCGGTTCACCCCTCCACTTT.

This chain connects TRBV19 to TRBJ2-2; 8 positions match TRBD1. CDR3 size: 18 residues. V was clipped by 1 base and J by 1 base; unmatched bases: 8. Looked up from germline, CDR1 is LNHDA and CDR2 is SQIVND (reference sequence). The chain's CDR3 is CASSIGGLGQGNTGELFF. The CDR3, as DNA: TGTGCCAGTAGTATAGGGGGACTCGGACAGGGGAACACCGGGGAGCTGTTTTTT. Together with reference TRBV19 and TRBJ2-2, the CDR3 gives the full variable domain: DGGITQSPKYLFRKEGQNVTLSCEQNLNHDAMYWYRQDPGQGLRLIYYSQIVNDFQKGDIAEGYSVSREKKESFPLTVTSAQKNPTAFYLCASSIGGLGQGNTGELFFGEGSRLTVL.

The rearrangement uses TRBV7-9 and TRBJ1-3; D call uncertain. Trimming left V 5 bases short and J 4 bases short, with 12 bases between. This CDR3 has 14 amino acids. Germline lookup yields CDR1 SEHNR and CDR2 FQNEAQ (reference sequence). The CDR3 DNA reads TGTGCCAGCAGCGATCGGGGTCACGGAAACACCATATATTTT. This sequence encodes CASSDRGHGNTIYF.

This clonotype has just a few counts. The chain is built from TRBV29-1 and TRBJ1-2, with 9 bases that match TRBD1. The trim removed 0 bases at V and 8 bases at J, leaving 10 bases unmatched. The CDR3 has 15 amino acids. Germline-derived CDR1 and CDR2 are SQVTM and ANQGSEA. Written as DNA, the CDR3 is TGCAGCGTTGAAGAAATCGGGGACAGGGCGGGCGGCTACACCTTC. Its protein is CSVEEIGDRAGGYTF.

Many counts were recorded for this clonotype. The chain uses TRBV2 and TRBJ2-2; TRBD1 matches at 8 bases. Germline loops: CDR1 SNHLY, CDR2 FYNNEI. V trimming: 9 bases; J trimming: 2 bases; junction bases outside the gene matches: 8. This CDR3 has 15 amino acids. CDR3 nucleotides: TGTGCCAGTCTTACCGGGACAGGAAACACCGGGGAGCTGTTTTTT. Protein sequence: CASLTGTGNTGELFF.